This T cell receptor beta chain was sequenced in a study of shared clonotypes between healthy human individuals. In the study overall: A donor's plate count was three for CD4 naive and three for CD4 memory; CD8 naive had two and CD8 memory one.

Concerning this clone itself: Its antigen is unknown.

The study's findings and limits: Incomplete sequencing of sorted subsets was indicated by rarefaction despite large depth.

Losses at the gene ends were 1 base for V and 5 bases for J; bases not matched to a gene: 2. This CDR3 is 15 amino acids long. CDR1 and CDR2 from the germline V gene are SGHVS and FNYEAQ. The data were produced by immunoSEQ multiplex PCR, yet TCRdb's version contains in-frame clones alone and is incomplete. The table has more than 200,000 clones, 65% seen once; the top ten hold around 10%. The V and J genes are TRBV7-6 and TRBJ2-1; 10 nucleotides agree with TRBD2. The sequence came from a man under 40 in good health. Material for sequencing was memory CD4+ T cells sorted from blood. Subset reported: CD45RA-negative fraction. The CDR3: CASSLGAGGNNEQFF. The DNA of the CDR3 is TGTGCCAGCAGCTTAGGAGCGGGAGGGAACAATGAGCAGTTCTTC.